The 24 T cell receptor beta chains given below trace back to one sample, sequenced in a study of blood T cell repertoires in COVID-19. The protocol was immunoSEQ multiplex PCR, while the TCRdb copy is restricted to in-frame clones and leaves out a portion. The sample holds about 260,000 clones; 75% to 90% are singletons and the top ten take over 4%. The sample consisted of PBMCs or T cells enriched from blood (not recorded which). The receptors stem from a woman in her 30s with acute COVID-19.

The chain has TRBV11-1 and TRBJ1-2; D unclear. The CDR3 runs to 14 residues. Germline V gives CDR1 SGHAT, CDR2 FQDESV (reference sequence). V lost 1 base to trimming and J lost 6 bases, with 12 bases between them. For the CDR3, the DNA is TGTGCCAGCAGCTTAGATGGTACAGACCATGGCTACACCTTC. It codes for CASSLDGTDHGYTF.

The rearrangement links TRBV12-3 or TRBV12-4 to TRBJ1-2, with no clear D. Trimming left V 2 bases short and J 6 bases short, with 10 bases between. The CDR3 spans 13 residues. CDR3 DNA: TGTGCCAGCAGTTTATCGGGATCTAATGGCTACACCTTC. It specifies CASSLSGSNGYTF.

The chain has TRBV2 and TRBJ1-2; 8 bases line up with TRBD1. V gave up 8 bases and J gave up 5 bases; unmatched junction bases: 10. Germline V gives CDR1 SNHLY, CDR2 FYNNEI. The CDR3 loop spans 14 amino acids. The CDR3 nucleotides are TGTGCCAGCTCCGGCCAGGGGGCCTCTTATGGCTACACCTTC. It specifies CASSGQGASYGYTF.

V is TRBV28 and J is TRBJ1-1; D call uncertain. CDR1 and CDR2 from the germline V gene are MDHEN and SYDVKM. The germline V and J ends were trimmed by 2 bases and 0 bases, with 10 bases remaining between them. The CDR3 covers 15 residues. CDR3 in DNA: TGTGCCAGCAGTTTAACAGATCTTTTGAACACTGAAGCTTTCTTT. This gives the protein CASSLTDLLNTEAFF.

About this clone: This same CDR3 is encoded by further DNA sequences in the sample. The chain joins TRBV28 to TRBJ2-7; D gene uncertain. V lost 2 bases to trimming and J lost 5 bases, with 7 bases between them. From germline, CDR1 is MDHEN and CDR2 SYDVKM. CDR3 length: 12 amino acids. CDR3 DNA sequence: TGTGCCAGCAGTTTAGCCAGGAACGAGCAGTACTTC. It codes for CASSLARNEQYF.

Remarks on this clone: A junction boundary mismatches the germline segment, possibly from a read error. The chain joins TRBV7-7 to TRBJ2-1; 7 bases map to TRBD2. Germline V CDR1 and CDR2: SSHAT, FNYEAQ (reference sequence). This CDR3 comprises 15 residues. The CDR3 spells CASSLGLGEGNEQFF. CDR3 nucleotides: TGTGCTAGCAGCTTAGGACTAGGGGAGGGGAATGAGCAGTTCTTC.

The sample holds a few counts of this clone. The V and J genes are TRBV12-3 or TRBV12-4 and TRBJ2-7; D might be TRBD1 (5 bases). Trimming removed 6 bases from V and 5 bases from J, with 11 bases in between. The CDR3 is 12 residues long. CDR3 DNA: TGTGCCAGCAGCCTACAGGTCAACGAGCAGTACTTC. Protein: CASSLQVNEQYF.

The chain carries TRBV7-9 and TRBJ2-1, with 13 nucleotides matching TRBD2. This CDR3 region has 16 residues. In germline, CDR1 is SEHNR, CDR2 FQNEAQ (reference sequence). Trimming removed 5 bases from V and 5 bases from J; junction bases left unmatched: 6. This CDR3 is CASSTRTSGGHNEQFF. CDR3 nucleotide sequence: TGTGCCAGCAGCACGAGGACTAGCGGGGGCCACAATGAGCAGTTCTTC.

This CDR3 reads CASSQDLASATDTQYF. In DNA form, the CDR3 reads TGTGCCAGCAGCCAAGATCTCGCTAGCGCCACAGATACGCAGTATTTT. The V call is TRBV4-2, the J call TRBJ2-3, with D maybe TRBD2 (6 bases). Trimming left V 0 bases short and J 2 bases short, with 12 bases between. Germline V gene lookup returns CDR1 LGHNA and CDR2 YNFKEQ. The CDR3 has 16 amino acids.

The chain recombines TRBV3-1 (or the pseudogene TRBV3-2) with TRBJ2-5, with D maybe TRBD2 (6 bases). Germline V gene lookup returns CDR1 LGHDT and CDR2 YNNKEL (reference sequence). This CDR3 spans 13 amino acids. V lost 2 bases, J lost 4 bases, and 8 bases lay in between. CDR3 nucleotide sequence: TGTGCCAGCAGCCAATCGCGGGGAGAGACCCAGTACTTC. Protein: CASSQSRGETQYF.

The rearrangement joins TRBV5-5 to TRBJ2-3; 11 bases are a match to TRBD2. Per germline, CDR1 SGHKS and CDR2 YYEKEE (reference sequence). The CDR3 is made up of 15 amino acids. After removal of 0 bases from V and 5 bases from J, the junction contained 2 bases not matched to a gene. CDR3 bases: TGTGCCAGCAGCTTGGATGGACTAGCGGGAGATACGCAGTATTTT. Protein: CASSLDGLAGDTQYF. Filled out from reference TRBV5-5 and TRBJ2-3, the complete variable domain reads DAGVTQSPTHLIKTRGQQVTLRCSPISGHKSVSWYQQVLGQGPQFIFQYYEKEERGRGNFPDRFSARQFPNYSSELNVNALLLGDSALYLCASSLDGLAGDTQYFGPGTRLTVL.

The chain employs TRBV15 and TRBJ1-2; tentatively, D is TRBD1 (5 bases). This CDR3 comprises 14 residues. Trimming took 0 bases from V and 4 from J, leaving 9 bases between them. The V gene's germline CDR1 is LNHNV and CDR2 YYDKDF (reference sequence). The CDR3 is CATSRDKGVYGYTF. The CDR3 DNA follows: TGTGCCACCAGCAGAGATAAAGGGGTCTATGGCTACACCTTC.

The genes are TRBV10-3 and TRBJ2-7; D remains ambiguous. The CDR3 contains 13 residues. Germline V CDR1 and CDR2: ENHRY, SYGVKD. Trimming pared 11 bases from V and 7 bases from J, leaving 21 bases between. The CDR3 bases are TGTGCCGTCACACAAGGCTCGGCGGATGAGCAGTACTTC. Translated, it gives CAVTQGSADEQYF.

The chain uses TRBV28 and TRBJ2-5; 9 bases agree with TRBD2. Germline values: CDR1 MDHEN, CDR2 SYDVKM. Losses at the gene ends were 7 bases for V and 5 bases for J; bases not matched to a gene: 11. This CDR3 contains 15 residues. This CDR3 is CASTLAGTFEETQYF. The CDR3 DNA sequence: TGTGCCAGCACCCTAGCGGGAACTTTCGAGGAGACCCAGTACTTC.

The chain joins TRBV4-1 to TRBJ2-1; TRBD2 agrees at 9 bases. CDR1 is MGHRA and CDR2 is YSYEKL in the germline V gene. CDR3 size: 19 residues. V was pared by 1 base and J by 5 bases, with 15 bases of the junction left unmatched. CDR3 sequence: CASSQGAPLAGGPHNEQFF. The CDR3 DNA is TGCGCCAGCAGCCAAGGGGCCCCCCTGGCGGGAGGGCCACACAATGAGCAGTTCTTC.

This clone was counted once. The genes are TRBV2 and TRBJ1-2; D gene uncertain. The CDR3 has 11 amino acids. The ends were cut back, 4 bases at V and 5 bases at J, with 5 bases in the middle. CDR1 is SNHLY, CDR2 FYNNEI, per germline. As DNA, the CDR3 is TGTGCCAGCAGTGCGGGGTATGGCTACACCTTC. It is translated as CASSAGYGYTF.

The chain is built from TRBV11-2 and TRBJ2-7; 8 bases are shared with TRBD1. CDR1 is SGHAT, CDR2 FQNNGV, per germline. Trimming cost V 7 bases and J 4 bases; bases outside gene matches: 12. This CDR3 comprises 15 residues. CDR3 nucleotide sequence: TGTGCCAGCACCCGAGGTTCAGGGGGCATTTACGAGCAGTACTTC. Translated: CASTRGSGGIYEQYF.

The gene calls are TRBV25-1 and TRBJ2-1; 7 bases match TRBD2. CDR3 size: 15 residues. Germline CDR1 MGHDK, CDR2 SYGVNS. J was trimmed by 2 bases and V by 10 bases; bases with no gene match: 11. The DNA for the CDR3 is TGTGCCACCACAATAGGACTAGGACCCTACAATGAGCAGTTCTTC. Translating it yields CATTIGLGPYNEQFF.

Of note for this clone: This could be a read error, since a much larger clone is one nucleotide away. The rearrangement uses TRBV7-2 and TRBJ2-7; 10 nucleotides line up with TRBD2. The V and J ends lost 5 bases and 2 bases, in that order; junction bases with no gene match: 3. CDR3 length: 14 residues. Germline CDR1 reads SGHTA; CDR2 reads FQGNSA. The CDR3 DNA follows: TGTGCCAGCAGCCCTAGCGGGAGCCCCTACGAGCAGTACTTC. Encoded protein: CASSPSGSPYEQYF.

The rearrangement joins TRBV5-4 to TRBJ2-1; possible D gene TRBD2, 5 bases. The CDR3 is 15 amino acids. Germline loops: CDR1 SGHNT, CDR2 YYREEE (reference sequence). V was pared by 0 bases and J by 0 bases, with 7 bases between. Written as DNA, the CDR3 is TGTGCCAGCAGCTTGGGGACTTCCTCCTACAATGAGCAGTTCTTC. Translated, it gives CASSLGTSSYNEQFF.

This rearrangement joins TRBV25-1 to TRBJ2-3; 9 positions agree with TRBD1. Trimming cost V 4 bases and J 4 bases; bases outside gene matches: 3. Per the germline V gene, CDR1 is MGHDK and CDR2 is SYGVNS. This CDR3 spans 14 amino acids. The CDR3: CASSGGQGSDTQYF. For the CDR3, the DNA is TGTGCCAGCAGTGGCGGACAGGGGTCAGATACGCAGTATTTT.

This clone appeared once. The rearrangement links TRBV7-2 to TRBJ2-6; no clear D gene. CDR1 and CDR2 (germline): SGHTA, FQGNSA. This CDR3 is 13 amino acids long. V was trimmed by 10 bases and J by 0 bases, leaving 7 bases between them. DNA for the CDR3: TGTGCCACCTCGTACTCTGGGGCCAACGTCCTGACTTTC. This codes for CATSYSGANVLTF.

V and J are TRBV7-3 and TRBJ2-1, with 11 positions matching TRBD2. The germline V gene encodes CDR1 SGHTA and CDR2 FQGTGA. CDR3 length equals 21 residues. J gave up 9 bases and V 5 bases, and 27 bases lay outside the gene matches. CDR3 nucleotide sequence: TGTGCCAGCAGCCTCCCGAGGGTGGGGGTCTTTACTAGCGGGAGTAGGGGTGAGCAGTTCTTC. Translated: CASSLPRVGVFTSGSRGEQFF.

The chain is built from TRBV9 and TRBJ2-3; a weak D match, TRBD2 (6 bases). Germline assignment: CDR1 SGDLS and CDR2 YYNGEE. V was pared by 3 bases and J by 0 bases, with 14 bases between. The CDR3 contains 16 residues. The CDR3 reads CASSGGVGFSTDTQYF. The DNA for the CDR3 is TGTGCCAGCAGCGGGGGGGTCGGCTTTAGCACAGATACGCAGTATTTT.